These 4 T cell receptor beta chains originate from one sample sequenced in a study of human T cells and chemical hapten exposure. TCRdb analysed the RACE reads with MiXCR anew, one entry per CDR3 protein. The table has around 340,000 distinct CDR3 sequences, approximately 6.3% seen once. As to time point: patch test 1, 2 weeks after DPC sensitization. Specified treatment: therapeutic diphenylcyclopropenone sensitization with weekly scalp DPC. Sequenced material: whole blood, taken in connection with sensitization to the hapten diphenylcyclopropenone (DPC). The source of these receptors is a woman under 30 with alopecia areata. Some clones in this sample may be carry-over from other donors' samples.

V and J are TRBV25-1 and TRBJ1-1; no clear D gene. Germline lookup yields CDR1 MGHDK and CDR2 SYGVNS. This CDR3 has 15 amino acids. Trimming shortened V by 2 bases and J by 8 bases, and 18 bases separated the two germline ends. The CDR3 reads CASSETVAVSSEAFF. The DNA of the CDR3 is TGTGCCAGCAGTGAAACCGTGGCAGTCTCCTCAGAAGCTTTCTTT.

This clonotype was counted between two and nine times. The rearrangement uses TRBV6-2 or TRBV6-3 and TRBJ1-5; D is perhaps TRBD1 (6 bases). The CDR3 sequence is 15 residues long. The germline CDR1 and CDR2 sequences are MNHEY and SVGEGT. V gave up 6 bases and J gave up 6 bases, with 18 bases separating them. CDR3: CASSLVGGDGQPQHF. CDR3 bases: TGTGCCAGCAGCCTCGTGGGGGGCGACGGTCAGCCCCAGCATTTT.

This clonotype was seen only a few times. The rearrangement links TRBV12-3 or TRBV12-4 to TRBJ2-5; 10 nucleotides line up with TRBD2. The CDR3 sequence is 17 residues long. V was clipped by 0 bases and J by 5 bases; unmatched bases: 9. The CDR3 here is CASSLALAGALGETQYF. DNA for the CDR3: TGTGCCAGCAGTTTAGCGCTAGCGGGGGCCCTGGGGGAGACCCAGTACTTC.

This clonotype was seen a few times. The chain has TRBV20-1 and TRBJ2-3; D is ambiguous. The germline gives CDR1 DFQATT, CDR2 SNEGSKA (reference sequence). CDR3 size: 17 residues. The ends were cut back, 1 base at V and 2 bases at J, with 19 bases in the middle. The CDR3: CSARGSPEYPNTDTQYF. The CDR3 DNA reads TGCAGTGCTAGAGGGAGCCCGGAGTACCCGAACACAGATACGCAGTATTTT.